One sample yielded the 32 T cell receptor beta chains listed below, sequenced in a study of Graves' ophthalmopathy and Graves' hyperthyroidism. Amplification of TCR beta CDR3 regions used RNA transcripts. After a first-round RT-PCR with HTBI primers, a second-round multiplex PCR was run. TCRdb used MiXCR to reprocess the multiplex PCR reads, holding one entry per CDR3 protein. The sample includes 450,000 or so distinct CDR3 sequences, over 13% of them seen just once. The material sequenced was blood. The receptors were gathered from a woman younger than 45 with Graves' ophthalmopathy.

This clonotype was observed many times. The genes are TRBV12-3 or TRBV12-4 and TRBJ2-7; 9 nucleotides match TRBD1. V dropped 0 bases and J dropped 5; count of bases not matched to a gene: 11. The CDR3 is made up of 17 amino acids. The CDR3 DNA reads TGTGCCAGCAGTTTAGCTCTCACAGGGGGCAGGAACCACGAGCAGTACTTC. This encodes CASSLALTGGRNHEQYF.

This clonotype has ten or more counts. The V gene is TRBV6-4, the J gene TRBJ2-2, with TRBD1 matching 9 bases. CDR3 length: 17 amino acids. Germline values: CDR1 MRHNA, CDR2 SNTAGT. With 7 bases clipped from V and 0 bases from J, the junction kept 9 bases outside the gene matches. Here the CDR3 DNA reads TGTGCCAGCACCCCAACGCGGACAGGGGCGAACACCGGGGAGCTGTTTTTT. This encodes CASTPTRTGANTGELFF.

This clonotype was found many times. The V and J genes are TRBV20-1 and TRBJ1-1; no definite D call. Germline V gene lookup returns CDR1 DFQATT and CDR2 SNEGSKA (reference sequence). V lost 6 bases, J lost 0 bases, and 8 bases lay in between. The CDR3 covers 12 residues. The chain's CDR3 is CSAEYLNTEAFF. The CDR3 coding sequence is TGCAGTGCCGAATACTTGAACACTGAAGCTTTCTTT.

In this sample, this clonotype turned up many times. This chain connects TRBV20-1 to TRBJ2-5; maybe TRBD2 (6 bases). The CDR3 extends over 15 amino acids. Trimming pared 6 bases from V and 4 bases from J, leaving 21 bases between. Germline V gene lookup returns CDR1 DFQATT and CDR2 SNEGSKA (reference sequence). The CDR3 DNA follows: TGCAGTGCCACACCGGTCGTGGGGAGGTTAGAGACCCAGTACTTC. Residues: CSATPVVGRLETQYF.

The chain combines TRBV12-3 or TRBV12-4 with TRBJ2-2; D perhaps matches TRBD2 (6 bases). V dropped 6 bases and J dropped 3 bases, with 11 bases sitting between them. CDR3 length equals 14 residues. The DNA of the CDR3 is TGTGCCAGCAGCGGGGGAGCTTACACCGGGGAGCTGTTTTTT. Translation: CASSGGAYTGELFF.

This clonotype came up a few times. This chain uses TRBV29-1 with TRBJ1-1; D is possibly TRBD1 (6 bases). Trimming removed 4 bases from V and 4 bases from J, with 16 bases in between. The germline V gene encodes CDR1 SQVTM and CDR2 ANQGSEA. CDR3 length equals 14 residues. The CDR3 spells CSVGGGWGSTEAFF. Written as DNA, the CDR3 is TGCAGCGTTGGAGGGGGGTGGGGGAGCACTGAAGCTTTCTTT.

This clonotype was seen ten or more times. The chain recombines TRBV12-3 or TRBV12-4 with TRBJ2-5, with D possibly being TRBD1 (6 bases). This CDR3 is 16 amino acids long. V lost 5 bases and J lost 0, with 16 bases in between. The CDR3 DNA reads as TGTGCCAGCAGTGGCAGGGGATCGAGGTACCAAGAGACCCAGTACTTC. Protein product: CASSGRGSRYQETQYF.

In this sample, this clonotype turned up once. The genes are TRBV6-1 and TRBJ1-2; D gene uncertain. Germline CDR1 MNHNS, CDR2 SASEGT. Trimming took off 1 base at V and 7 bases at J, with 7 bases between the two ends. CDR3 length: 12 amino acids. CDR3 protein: CASSEVGVGYTF. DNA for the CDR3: TGTGCCAGCAGTGAAGTAGGAGTTGGCTACACCTTC.

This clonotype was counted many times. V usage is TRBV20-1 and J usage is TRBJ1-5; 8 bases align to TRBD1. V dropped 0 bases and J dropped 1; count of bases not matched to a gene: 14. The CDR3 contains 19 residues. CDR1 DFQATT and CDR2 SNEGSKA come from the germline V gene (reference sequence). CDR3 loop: CSARERQGNQIVSNQPQHF. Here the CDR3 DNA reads TGCAGTGCTAGAGAGAGACAGGGGAACCAGATAGTAAGCAATCAGCCCCAGCATTTT.

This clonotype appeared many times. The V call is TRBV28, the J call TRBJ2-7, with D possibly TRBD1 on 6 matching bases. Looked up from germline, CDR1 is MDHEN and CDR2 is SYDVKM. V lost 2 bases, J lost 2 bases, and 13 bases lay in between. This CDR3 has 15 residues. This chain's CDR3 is CASSLETGTTYEQYF. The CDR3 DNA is TGTGCCAGCAGTTTAGAGACAGGAACAACCTACGAGCAGTACTTC.

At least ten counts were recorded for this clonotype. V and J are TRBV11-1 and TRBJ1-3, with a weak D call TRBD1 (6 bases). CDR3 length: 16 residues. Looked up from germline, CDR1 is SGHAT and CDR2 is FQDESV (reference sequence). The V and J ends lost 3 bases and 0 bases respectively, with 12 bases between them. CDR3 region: CASSFYREISGNTIYF. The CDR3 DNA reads TGTGCCAGCAGCTTCTACAGGGAAATCTCTGGAAACACCATATATTTT.

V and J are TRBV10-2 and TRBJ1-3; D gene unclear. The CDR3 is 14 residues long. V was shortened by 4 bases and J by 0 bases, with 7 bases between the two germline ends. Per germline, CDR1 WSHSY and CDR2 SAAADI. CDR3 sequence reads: CASSASSSGNTIYF. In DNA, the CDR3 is TGCGCCAGCAGTGCTTCGAGCTCTGGAAACACCATATATTTT.

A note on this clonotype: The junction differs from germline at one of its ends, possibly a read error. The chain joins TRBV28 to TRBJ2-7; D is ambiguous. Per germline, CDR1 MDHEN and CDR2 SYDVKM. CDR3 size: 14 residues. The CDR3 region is CASSPRVGYYDQYF. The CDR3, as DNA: TGTGCCAGCAGTCCCCGGGTCGGGTACTACGATCAGTACTTC.

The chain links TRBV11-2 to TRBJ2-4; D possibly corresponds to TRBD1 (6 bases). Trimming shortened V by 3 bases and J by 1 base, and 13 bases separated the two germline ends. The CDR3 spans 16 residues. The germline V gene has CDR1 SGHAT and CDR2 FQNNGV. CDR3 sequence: CASSFTRGSAKNIQYF. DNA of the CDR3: TGTGCCAGCAGCTTTACCAGGGGTTCCGCCAAAAACATTCAGTACTTC.

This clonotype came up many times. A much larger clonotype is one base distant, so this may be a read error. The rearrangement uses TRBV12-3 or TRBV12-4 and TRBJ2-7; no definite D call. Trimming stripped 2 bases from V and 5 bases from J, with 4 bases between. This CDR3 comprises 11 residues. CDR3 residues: CASSLSHEQYF. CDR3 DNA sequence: TGTGCCAGCAGTTTATCCCACGAGCAGTACTTC.

The DNA for the CDR3 is TGTGCCAGCACATCGGACAGGGTAACGGGGGAGCTGTTTTTT. It yields the protein CASTSDRVTGELFF. The chain has TRBV6-1 and TRBJ2-2, with 8 bases fitting TRBD1. Germline lookup yields CDR1 MNHNS and CDR2 SASEGT. V trimming: 7 bases; J trimming: 8 bases; junction bases outside the gene matches: 9. The CDR3 is 14 residues long.

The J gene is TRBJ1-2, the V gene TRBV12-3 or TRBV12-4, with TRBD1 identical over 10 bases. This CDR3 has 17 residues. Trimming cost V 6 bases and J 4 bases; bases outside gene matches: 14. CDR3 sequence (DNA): TGTGCCAGCAGCGGTGAACGGACAGGGGGTCAGGGCTATGGCTACACCTTC. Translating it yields CASSGERTGGQGYGYTF.

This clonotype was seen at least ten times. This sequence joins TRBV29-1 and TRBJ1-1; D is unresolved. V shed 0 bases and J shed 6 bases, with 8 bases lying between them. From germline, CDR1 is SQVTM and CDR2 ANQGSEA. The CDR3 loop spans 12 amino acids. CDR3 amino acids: CSVEDSFAEAFF. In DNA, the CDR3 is TGCAGCGTTGAAGACAGTTTCGCTGAAGCTTTCTTT.

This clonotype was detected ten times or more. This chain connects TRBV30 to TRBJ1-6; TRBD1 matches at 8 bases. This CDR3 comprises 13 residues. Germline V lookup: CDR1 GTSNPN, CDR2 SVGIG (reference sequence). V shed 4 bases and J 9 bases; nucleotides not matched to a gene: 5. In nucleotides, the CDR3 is TGTGCCTGGACGCAGGGGGCACGTTCACCCCTCCACTTT. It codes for CAWTQGARSPLHF.

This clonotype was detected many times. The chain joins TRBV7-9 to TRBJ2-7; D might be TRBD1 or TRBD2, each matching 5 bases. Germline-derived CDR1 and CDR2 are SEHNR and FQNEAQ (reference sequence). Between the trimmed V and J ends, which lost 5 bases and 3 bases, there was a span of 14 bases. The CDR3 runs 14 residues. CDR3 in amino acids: CASSPRDRYYEQYF. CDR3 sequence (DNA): TGTGCCAGCAGCCCCCGGGACCGCTACTACGAGCAGTACTTC.

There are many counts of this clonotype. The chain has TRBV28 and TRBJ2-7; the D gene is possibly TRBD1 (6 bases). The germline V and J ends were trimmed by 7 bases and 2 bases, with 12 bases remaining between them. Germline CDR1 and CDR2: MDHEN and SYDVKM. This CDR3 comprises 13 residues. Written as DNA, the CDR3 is TGTGCCAGCACCGGGACATCGACCTACGAGCAGTACTTC. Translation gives CASTGTSTYEQYF.

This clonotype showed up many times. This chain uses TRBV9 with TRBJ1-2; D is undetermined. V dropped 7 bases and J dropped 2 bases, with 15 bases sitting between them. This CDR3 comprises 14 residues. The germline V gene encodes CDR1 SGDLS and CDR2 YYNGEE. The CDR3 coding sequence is TGTGCCAGCTCGTTGCTTGGAGGGAACTATGGCTACACCTTC. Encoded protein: CASSLLGGNYGYTF.

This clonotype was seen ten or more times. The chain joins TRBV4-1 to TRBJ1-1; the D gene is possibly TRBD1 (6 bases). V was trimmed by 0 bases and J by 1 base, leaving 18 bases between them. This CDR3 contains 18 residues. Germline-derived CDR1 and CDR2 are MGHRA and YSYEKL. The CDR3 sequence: CASSQDIFRDMKNTEAFF. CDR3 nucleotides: TGCGCCAGCAGCCAAGACATTTTTAGGGACATGAAGAACACTGAAGCTTTCTTT.

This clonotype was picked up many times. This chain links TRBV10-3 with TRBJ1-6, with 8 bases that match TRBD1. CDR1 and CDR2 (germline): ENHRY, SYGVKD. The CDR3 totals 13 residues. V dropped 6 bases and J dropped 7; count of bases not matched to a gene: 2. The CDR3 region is CAIRDRANSPLHF. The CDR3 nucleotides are TGTGCCATCAGGGACAGGGCAAATTCACCCCTCCACTTT.

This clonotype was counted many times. The CDR3 bases are TGTGCCAGCATTGGAGACAGGGACTACGAGCAGTACTTC. It is translated as CASIGDRDYEQYF. The chain recombines TRBV2 with TRBJ2-7, with TRBD1 matching over 7 bases. Per the germline V gene, CDR1 is SNHLY and CDR2 is FYNNEI. The CDR3 is 13 amino acids. Trimming removed 7 bases from V and 3 bases from J; junction bases left unmatched: 6.

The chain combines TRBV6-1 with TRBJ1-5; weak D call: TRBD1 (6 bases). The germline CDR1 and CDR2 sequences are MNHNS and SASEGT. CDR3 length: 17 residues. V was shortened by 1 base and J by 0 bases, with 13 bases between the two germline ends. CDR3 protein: CASSEVGTTYSNQPQHF. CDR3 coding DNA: TGTGCCAGCAGTGAAGTTGGGACAACCTATAGCAATCAGCCCCAGCATTTT.

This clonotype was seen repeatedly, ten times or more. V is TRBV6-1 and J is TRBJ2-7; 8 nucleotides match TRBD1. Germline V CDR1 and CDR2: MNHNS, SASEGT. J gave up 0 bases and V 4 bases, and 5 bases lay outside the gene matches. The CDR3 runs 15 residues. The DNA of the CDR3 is TGTGCCAGCAGTGGAGACAGGGGTTCCTCCTACGAGCAGTACTTC. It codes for CASSGDRGSSYEQYF.

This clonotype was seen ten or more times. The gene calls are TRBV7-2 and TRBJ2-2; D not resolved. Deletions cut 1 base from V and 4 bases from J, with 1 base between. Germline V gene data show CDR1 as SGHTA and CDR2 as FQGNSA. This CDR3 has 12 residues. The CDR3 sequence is CASSLGTGELFF. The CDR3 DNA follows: TGTGCCAGCAGCTTAGGCACCGGGGAGCTGTTTTTT.

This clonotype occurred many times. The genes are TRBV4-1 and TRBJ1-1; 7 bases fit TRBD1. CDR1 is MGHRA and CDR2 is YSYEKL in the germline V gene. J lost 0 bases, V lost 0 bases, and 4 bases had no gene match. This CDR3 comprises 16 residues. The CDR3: CASSQETGLLNTEAFF. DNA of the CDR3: TGCGCCAGCAGCCAAGAGACAGGGTTGTTGAACACTGAAGCTTTCTTT.

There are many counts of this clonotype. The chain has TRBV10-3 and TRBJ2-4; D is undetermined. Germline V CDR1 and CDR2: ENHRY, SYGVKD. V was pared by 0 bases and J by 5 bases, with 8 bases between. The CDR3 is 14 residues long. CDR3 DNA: TGTGCCATCAGTGAGTCCATCACGCAAAACATTCAGTACTTC. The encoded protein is CAISESITQNIQYF.

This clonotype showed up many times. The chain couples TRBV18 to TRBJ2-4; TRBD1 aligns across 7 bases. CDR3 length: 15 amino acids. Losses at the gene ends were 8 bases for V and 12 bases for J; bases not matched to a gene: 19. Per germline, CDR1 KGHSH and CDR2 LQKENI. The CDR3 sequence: CASLTGDDPALRQYF. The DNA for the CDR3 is TGTGCCAGCCTCACAGGGGACGATCCCGCCTTACGTCAGTACTTC.

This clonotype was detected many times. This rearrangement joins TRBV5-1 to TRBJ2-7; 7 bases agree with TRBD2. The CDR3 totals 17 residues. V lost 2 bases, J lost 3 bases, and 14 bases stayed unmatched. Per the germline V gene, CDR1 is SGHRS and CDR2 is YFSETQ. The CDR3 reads CASSFGGEGLDYYEQYF. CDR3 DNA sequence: TGCGCCAGCAGCTTCGGCGGGGAGGGCCTGGACTACTACGAGCAGTACTTC.